These 24 T cell receptor beta chains were sequenced from one sample in a study of T-cell memory formation after mild COVID-19. TCRdb analysed the 5' RACE reads with MiXCR anew, one entry per CDR3 protein. The sample lists approximately 560,000 distinct CDR3 sequences, roughly 17% occurring once. Sample: PBMCs or a T cell subset sorted from them (not recorded which). Source of these receptors: an adult woman who had mild COVID-19 (a few samples of this study predate the infection). Cell type and time point are not known.

This clonotype was observed a few times. V usage is TRBV19 and J usage is TRBJ2-7; D uncertain. From germline, CDR1 is LNHDA and CDR2 SQIVND (reference sequence). Trimming pared 5 bases from V and 2 bases from J, leaving 10 bases between. The CDR3 is 13 residues long. DNA for the CDR3: TGTGCCAGTAGTTTGGCGGCAACCTACGAGCAGTACTTC. It translates to CASSLAATYEQYF.

As DNA, the CDR3 is TGCAGCGGGAACAGGGGGCTTTTCACTGAAGCTTTCTTT. This sequence encodes CSGNRGLFTEAFF. The chain joins TRBV29-1 to TRBJ1-1; 9 bases fit TRBD1. CDR3 size: 13 residues. Germline loops: CDR1 SQVTM, CDR2 ANQGSEA. Trimming took 7 bases from V and 4 from J; bases not matched to a gene: 7.

This clonotype has more than one count but fewer than ten. CDR3: CASSYSLGGARYTGELFF. The CDR3 nucleotides are TGTGCCAGCAGTTACTCCCTTGGGGGGGCGCGGTACACCGGGGAGCTGTTTTTT. This rearrangement joins TRBV6-5 to TRBJ2-2; D perhaps matches TRBD2 (7 bases). The length of the CDR3 is 18 residues. CDR1 and CDR2 from the germline V gene are MNHEY and SVGAGI. Trimming shortened V by 0 bases and J by 3 bases, and 17 bases separated the two germline ends.

The V gene is TRBV12-3 or TRBV12-4, the J gene TRBJ1-1; D is unclear. Between the trimmed V and J ends, which lost 2 bases and 0 bases, there was a span of 7 bases. The CDR3 is 14 residues long. The CDR3 loop is CASSLNTLNTEAFF. Here the CDR3 DNA reads TGTGCCAGCAGTTTAAATACCCTGAACACTGAAGCTTTCTTT.

This clonotype was counted between two and nine times. The V and J genes are TRBV18 and TRBJ1-2; D is possibly TRBD1 (5 bases). Germline V gene data show CDR1 as KGHSH and CDR2 as LQKENI. V lost 2 bases to trimming and J lost 7 bases, with 11 bases between them. The CDR3 spans 13 residues. CDR3 DNA: TGTGCCAGCTCACCAACCCTCGACAGTGGCTACACCTTC. It is translated as CASSPTLDSGYTF. The whole variable domain, remainder taken from reference TRBV18 and TRBJ1-2, is NAGVMQNPRHLVRRRGQEARLRCSPMKGHSHVYWYRQLPEEGLKFMVYLQKENIIDESGMPKERFSAEFPKEGPSILRIQQVVRGDSAAYFCASSPTLDSGYTFGSGTRLTVV.

V usage is TRBV24-1 and J usage is TRBJ1-5; perhaps TRBD1 as D (6 bases). Germline V gives CDR1 KGHDR, CDR2 SFDVKD. V was trimmed by 9 bases and J by 0 bases, leaving 17 bases between them. This CDR3 comprises 16 residues. DNA of the CDR3: TGTGCCACCCCATCGCCGGGGGGCCATAGCAATCAGCCCCAGCATTTT. This codes for CATPSPGGHSNQPQHF.

In this sample, this clonotype turned up a few times. The V gene is TRBV11-3, the J gene TRBJ2-3; TRBD1 matches at 9 bases. The CDR3 loop spans 19 amino acids. Germline CDR1 and CDR2: SGHNT and YENEEA. V shed 5 bases, J shed 2 bases, and the junction held 17 bases outside the gene matches. The CDR3, as DNA: TGTGCCAGCAGCCCAGGCGGACTTTGGGACAGGGAGCACACAGATACGCAGTATTTT. Protein product: CASSPGGLWDREHTDTQYF.

This clonotype was seen only a few times. The chain is built from TRBV2 and TRBJ2-2, with D possibly matching TRBD1 (6 bases). Trimming cost V 6 bases and J 5 bases, with 16 bases left between them. The V gene's germline CDR1 is SNHLY and CDR2 FYNNEI. The CDR3 runs to 15 residues. In nucleotides, the CDR3 is TGTGCCAGCAGAATTACGGGACAACCAACCGGGGAGCTGTTTTTT. Residues: CASRITGQPTGELFF. The full variable domain, with the rest looked up from reference TRBV2 and TRBJ2-2, is EPEVTQTPSHQVTQMGQEVILRCVPISNHLYFYWYRQILGQKVEFLVSFYNNEISEKSEIFDDQFSVERPDGSNFTLKIRSTKLEDSAMYFCASRITGQPTGELFFGEGSRLTVL.

J is TRBJ2-3 and V is TRBV12-3 or TRBV12-4, with D uncertain. The CDR3 totals 16 residues. The V end lost 6 bases, the J end lost 4 bases, and 20 bases lay between the germline ends. The CDR3 loop is CASRNLRAPVADTQYF. In nucleotides, the CDR3 is TGTGCCAGCAGAAACCTCCGGGCCCCCGTTGCAGATACGCAGTATTTT.

The chain uses TRBV6-5 and TRBJ2-1; TRBD1 aligns across 9 bases. CDR1 MNHEY and CDR2 SVGAGI come from the germline V gene. CDR3 size: 13 residues. V shed 6 bases, J shed 7 bases, and the junction held 4 bases outside the gene matches. The DNA for the CDR3 is TGTGCCAGCAGATCGACAGGGGGGAATGAGCAGTTCTTC. Translation gives CASRSTGGNEQFF.

This clonotype was observed a handful of times. This rearrangement joins TRBV20-1 to TRBJ2-1; 7 bases line up with TRBD1. This CDR3 has 14 residues. Germline V gives CDR1 DFQATT, CDR2 SNEGSKA (reference sequence). The V segment lost 1 base and the J segment 6 bases; nucleotides outside the gene matches: 6. The CDR3 reads CSARGQGVFNEQFF. For the CDR3, the DNA is TGCAGTGCTAGAGGACAGGGTGTATTCAATGAGCAGTTCTTC.

This clonotype was counted a few times. The genes are TRBV9 and TRBJ1-2; a weak D match, TRBD1 (5 bases). Trimming took 0 bases from V and 4 from J, leaving 16 bases between them. CDR3 size: 16 residues. The germline gives CDR1 SGDLS, CDR2 YYNGEE. The CDR3 DNA is TGTGCCAGCAGCGTAGCGGGCTCGACAGTCGCCTATGGCTACACCTTC. As protein: CASSVAGSTVAYGYTF.

V usage is TRBV10-3 and J usage is TRBJ1-1; D gene ambiguous. The CDR3 has 13 residues. Trimming removed 10 bases at V and 0 bases at J, with 12 bases between. CDR1 is ENHRY and CDR2 is SYGVKD in the germline V gene. The CDR3 nucleotides read TGTGCCACCATGCCCTCACTGAACACTGAAGCTTTCTTT. Its protein product is CATMPSLNTEAFF.

This sequence joins TRBV29-1 and TRBJ2-1; no clear D. The CDR3 covers 16 residues. The V end was cut by 7 bases, the J end by 4 bases, with 23 bases between. Per germline, CDR1 SQVTM and CDR2 ANQGSEA. The CDR3, as DNA: TGCAGCGCGAAGTCCTCGACTGAGCGTGTGTACAATGAGCAGTTCTTC. It yields the protein CSAKSSTERVYNEQFF.

This chain uses TRBV20-1 with TRBJ1-6; TRBD1 matches at 9 bases. The CDR3 length is 12 residues. J was trimmed by 10 bases and V by 6 bases; bases with no gene match: 4. Germline V gives CDR1 DFQATT, CDR2 SNEGSKA (reference sequence). The CDR3: CSAGQGRSPLHF. CDR3 bases: TGCAGTGCAGGACAGGGGCGGTCACCCCTCCACTTT.

The CDR3 coding sequence is TGTGCCAGCAGCCCCCCGGGGCTAGCGGGGAGTAGGGAGCAGTTCTTC. It translates to CASSPPGLAGSREQFF. The rearrangement links TRBV3-1 to TRBJ2-1; 9 bases align to TRBD2. The V gene end was trimmed by 4 bases and the J gene end by 10 bases; junction bases not matched to a gene: 14. The CDR3 covers 16 residues. The germline V gene has CDR1 LGHDT and CDR2 YNNKEL (reference sequence).

This chain uses TRBV3-1 with TRBJ2-1; 10 nucleotides line up with TRBD2. CDR3 length: 17 amino acids. The V segment lost 0 bases and the J segment 0 bases; nucleotides outside the gene matches: 2. CDR1 LGHDT and CDR2 YNNKEL come from the germline V gene (reference sequence). The CDR3 DNA reads as TGTGCCAGCAGCCAAGAGGGACTAGCGTACTCCTACAATGAGCAGTTCTTC. Translation gives CASSQEGLAYSYNEQFF.

The rearrangement links TRBV10-3 to TRBJ2-5, with D uncertain. V lost 6 bases and J lost 2, with 16 bases in between. Germline V gene data show CDR1 as ENHRY and CDR2 as SYGVKD. The CDR3 totals 15 residues. CDR3 in DNA: TGTGCCATCAGCCAAATTGAGACCAAGCAAGAGACCCAGTACTTC. This translates into CAISQIETKQETQYF.

This clonotype was observed a handful of times. The rearrangement joins TRBV12-3 or TRBV12-4 to TRBJ1-1; D uncertain. V lost 1 base and J 3 bases, leaving 9 bases between the germline ends. This CDR3 is 14 amino acids long. The CDR3 region has the DNA TGTGCCAGCAGTTTAGACAGCCACTACACTGAAGCTTTCTTT. Protein: CASSLDSHYTEAFF.

The chain carries TRBV5-1 and TRBJ2-7; 8 positions match TRBD2. J gave up 2 bases and V 0 bases, and 10 bases lay outside the gene matches. The CDR3 covers 17 residues. Germline loops: CDR1 SGHRS, CDR2 YFSETQ. CDR3 in amino acids: CASSLVTSGIPTYEQYF. The CDR3 bases are TGCGCCAGCAGCTTGGTCACTAGCGGCATCCCAACCTACGAGCAGTACTTC.

This clonotype was seen a handful of times. The genes are TRBV11-2 and TRBJ2-4; 8 positions match TRBD1. This CDR3 contains 11 residues. Germline values: CDR1 SGHAT, CDR2 FQNNGV. V lost 5 bases, J lost 12 bases, and 3 bases stayed unmatched. CDR3 protein: CASSQGQGQYF. In nucleotides, the CDR3 is TGTGCCAGCAGCCAAGGACAGGGTCAGTACTTC.

The chain links TRBV30 to TRBJ1-1; no clear D gene. The CDR3 consists of 13 residues. V lost 2 bases to trimming and J lost 1 base, with 8 bases between them. From germline, CDR1 is GTSNPN and CDR2 SVGIG (reference sequence). CDR3 residues: CAWSTQPNTEAFF. The CDR3 coding sequence is TGTGCCTGGAGTACCCAGCCGAACACTGAAGCTTTCTTT.

This clonotype was seen a handful of times. The V gene is TRBV9, the J gene TRBJ1-2; D call uncertain. CDR1 is SGDLS and CDR2 is YYNGEE in the germline V gene. Trimming left V 1 base short and J 5 bases short, with 15 bases between. The CDR3 contains 15 residues. This CDR3 reads CASSVREFPLYGYTF. Written as DNA, the CDR3 is TGTGCCAGCAGCGTACGGGAGTTCCCTTTATATGGCTACACCTTC.

V gene TRBV6-2 or TRBV6-3 combines with J gene TRBJ2-1, with 8 bases fitting TRBD2. The length of the CDR3 is 15 residues. Trimming cost V 5 bases and J 4 bases; bases outside gene matches: 7. In germline, CDR1 is MNHEY, CDR2 SVGEGT. The CDR3 bases are TGTGCCAGCAGTCATAGCGGGGTGACATACAATGAGCAGTTCTTC. It codes for CASSHSGVTYNEQFF.